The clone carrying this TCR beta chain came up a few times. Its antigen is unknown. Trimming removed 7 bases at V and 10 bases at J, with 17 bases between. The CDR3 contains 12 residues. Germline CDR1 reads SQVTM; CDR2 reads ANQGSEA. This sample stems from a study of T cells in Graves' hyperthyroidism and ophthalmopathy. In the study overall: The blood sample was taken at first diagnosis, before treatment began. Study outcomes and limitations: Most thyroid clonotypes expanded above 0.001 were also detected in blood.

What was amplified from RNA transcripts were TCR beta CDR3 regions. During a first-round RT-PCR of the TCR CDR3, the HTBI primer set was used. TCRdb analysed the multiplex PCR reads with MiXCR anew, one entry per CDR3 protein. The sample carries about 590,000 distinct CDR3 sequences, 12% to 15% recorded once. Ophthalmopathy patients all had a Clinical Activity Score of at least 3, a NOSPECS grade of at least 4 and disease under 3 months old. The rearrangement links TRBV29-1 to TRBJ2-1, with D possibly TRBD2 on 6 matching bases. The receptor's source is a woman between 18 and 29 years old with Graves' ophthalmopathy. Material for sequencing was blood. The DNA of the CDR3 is TGCAGCGCGGGGGACCAGGAGGGAGAGCAGTTCTTC. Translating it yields CSAGDQEGEQFF.